This T cell receptor (beta chain) was obtained from a study of cytomegalovirus exposure and HLA in healthy donors (dated by TCRdb to 2016 to 2017). General notes on the study: A later analysis indicated that the roughly 130 validation repertoires were generated on the platform also employed for the roughly 730 repertoires of the first cohort. The aim of the study was to test whether cataloging public T cell receptors could identify signatures of past pathogen exposure. Besides the first cohort of 666 subjects, a separate validation cohort made up of 120 different subjects was used. High-throughput TCR immunosequencing, statistical association of individual TCRs with disease status, and machine learning were combined to predict cytomegalovirus infection status. General conclusions and limits of the study: Across donors, most TCR sequences were observed very rarely, whereas some public TCRs were present in many individuals. The validation cohort had no HLA typing available for a later analysis, so co-occurrence within that cohort was assessed over all 120 or so repertoires. In the study, roughly 160 TCR beta chains were listed as associated with cytomegalovirus. Three of the identified cytomegalovirus-associated TCR beta chains were confirmed in vitro to be specific for cytomegalovirus antigens. Subsequent analysis determined that TCRs grouped into clusters in the first cohort also showed a tendency toward co-occurrence across the 130 or so validation repertoires, and about 94% of cluster scores exceeded 0. According to the authors, the approach could potentially be generalized to other disease states and immunological phenotypes. The classifier was reported to diagnose cytomegalovirus status with high specificity and sensitivity in both the original cohort and the validation cohort.

V lost 5 bases and J lost 0 bases; the stretch between them is 15 bases long. The CDR3 runs 16 amino acids, cysteine and phenylalanine included. Only the CDR3 region is kept as DNA, spanning 48 bases read in frame from base 1. Per the germline V gene, SGHAT is the CDR1 and FQNNGV is the CDR2. Library preparation employed the immunoSEQ multiplex PCR assay. In the source study's methods: A statistical classification framework was developed to diagnose cytomegalovirus status using the catalog of TCR beta chain sequences. Held by TCRdb, this immuneACCESS table contains in-frame sequences only and omits some clones. Under half of the omission traces to an unresolved V gene where checked; the cause of the rest is unknown. Clone size and V and J calls were adopted from that table, with D and trimming inferred from the DNA. The sample table contains around 200,000 clones; only one count was recorded for about 80% of them. The ten top clones hold around 2.8% of the sample.

With regard to this clone: Its antigen target is currently unknown. The record has no base qualities; no much larger clone is one base away.

Donors formed part of the validation cohort, which comprised 120 subjects and was distinct from the first cohort of several hundred subjects. This TCR derives from a woman aged 18-35 years in good health and CMV-seropositive. The source material was PBMCs. This receptor chain uses TRBV11-2 and TRBJ2-3; perhaps TRBD2 is the D gene, with 6 bases matching. CDR3 loop: CASSPKPRGSTDTQYF. The DNA sequence follows: TGTGCCAGCAGCCCCAAACCTCGGGGGAGCACAGATACGCAGTATTTT.